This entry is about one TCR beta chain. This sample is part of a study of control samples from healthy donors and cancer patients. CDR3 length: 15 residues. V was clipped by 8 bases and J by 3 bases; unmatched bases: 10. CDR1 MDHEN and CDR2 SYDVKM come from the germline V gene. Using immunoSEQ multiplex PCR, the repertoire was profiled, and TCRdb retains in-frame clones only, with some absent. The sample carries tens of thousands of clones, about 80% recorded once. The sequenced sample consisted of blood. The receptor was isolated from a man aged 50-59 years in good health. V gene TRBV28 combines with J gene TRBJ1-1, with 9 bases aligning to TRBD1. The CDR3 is CASEGQGGGDTEAFF. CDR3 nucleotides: TGTGCCAGCGAGGGACAGGGCGGAGGGGACACTGAAGCTTTCTTT.